This T cell receptor (beta chain) came from a study of vaccination effects on CD4 cells after COVID-19. Across the whole study: All study participants received two doses of BNT162b2 or mRNA-1273 vaccine.

The CDR3 runs to 14 residues. Germline loops: CDR1 DFQATT, CDR2 SNEGSKA (reference sequence). The junction had 6 bases not matched to a gene; V was cut back by 3 bases and J by 6 bases. ViraFEST used viral peptide pools to expand antigen-specific CD4+ T cells before sequencing. The authors isolated CD4+ T cells after around nine days of culture. All vaccine recipients tested negative for nucleocapsid antibodies and had never contracted SARS-CoV-2 infection. IL-2 medium supplanted half the medium on days 3 and 7. Data came from immunoSEQ multiplex PCR; TCRdb stores just in-frame clones and leaves some out. Counted here are over 60,000 clones, more than 70% occurring once; the ten biggest clones make up around 3%. This clone showed up just a few times. What it binds is unknown. The study's findings and limits: By a late point after vaccination, infection- and vaccine-induced clones had shrunk markedly through clonal contraction.

The sample in question was CD4+ T cells from PBMCs cultured with HCoV-NL63 spike peptides, obtained before COVID-19 vaccination. The chain employs TRBV20-1 and TRBJ2-1; the match to TRBD2 covers 9 bases. The receptor comes from a human donor who received a COVID-19 vaccine. Written as DNA, the CDR3 is TGCAGTGCTAGTGATAGCGGGGGCCCCAATGAGCAGTTCTTC. It codes for CSASDSGGPNEQFF.